This passage covers 20 T cell receptor beta chains from one sample sequenced in a study of T cells in Graves' hyperthyroidism and ophthalmopathy. The CDR3 regions of TCR beta were amplified from RNA transcripts. During a first-round RT-PCR of the TCR CDR3, the HTBI primer set was used. Via MiXCR, TCRdb re-called the multiplex PCR reads, giving one row per CDR3 protein. Of about 660,000 distinct CDR3 sequences in the sample, about 45% were seen once. Sequenced material: peripheral blood or thyroid tissue (not recorded which). Source of these receptors: an adult man with Graves' disease, either hyperthyroidism or ophthalmopathy (not recorded which).

As concerns this clonotype: A junction end diverges from the germline sequence, so it may reflect a read error. The chain's CDR3 is CAISYQGELFF. The CDR3 DNA is TGTGCCATCAGTTACCAAGGGGAACTGTTTTTT. The chain has TRBV6-5 and TRBJ1-4; tentative D call: TRBD1 (5 bases). The CDR3 length is 11 residues. CDR1 is MNHEY and CDR2 is SVGAGI in the germline V gene.

The V and J genes are TRBV5-1 and TRBJ1-2; TRBD1 might be the D (6 bases). Germline lookup yields CDR1 SGHRS and CDR2 YFSETQ. The CDR3 contains 14 residues. V was clipped by 0 bases and J by 5 bases, with 11 bases between them. CDR3 nucleotides: TGCGCCAGCAGCTTGGGGGGGCCCGAATATGGCTACACCTTC. This codes for CASSLGGPEYGYTF. The whole variable domain, remainder taken from reference TRBV5-1 and TRBJ1-2, is KAGVTQTPRYLIKTRGQQVTLSCSPISGHRSVSWYQQTPGQGLQFLFEYFSETQRNKGNFPGRFSGRQFSNSRSEMNVSTLELGDSALYLCASSLGGPEYGYTFGSGTRLTVV.

As regards this clonotype: A read error may explain this, as a much larger clone is one base away. J is TRBJ1-5 and V is TRBV2; the D gene is possibly TRBD1 (6 bases). Germline V gene sequence: CDR1 SNHLY, CDR2 FYNNEI. This CDR3 is built from 15 residues. Trimming pared 2 bases from V and 0 bases from J, leaving 8 bases between. The CDR3 sequence is CASSETQGSNQPQHF. For the CDR3, the DNA is TGTGCCAGCAGTGAAACACAGGGTAGCAATCAGCCCCAGCATTTT.

This clonotype was seen only a few times. The rearrangement uses TRBV29-1 and TRBJ1-2; D is possibly TRBD1 (5 bases). Germline lookup yields CDR1 SQVTM and CDR2 ANQGSEA. CDR3 length: 16 residues. CDR3 sequence reads: CGQRYSLHGGNYGYTF. The CDR3 DNA is TGCGGACAACGATACTCTCTACACGGCGGGAACTATGGCTACACCTTC.

This chain links TRBV7-2 with TRBJ2-2; possibly TRBD1 for D (6 bases). This CDR3 has 18 residues. V was cut by 1 base and J by 4 bases, with 19 bases left in between. Germline CDR1 SGHTA, CDR2 FQGNSA. CDR3 residues: CASSLVGNWPGATGELFF. Here the CDR3 DNA reads TGTGCCAGCAGCTTAGTAGGGAATTGGCCAGGGGCCACCGGGGAGCTGTTTTTT.

The table lists this clonotype with many counts. The V gene is TRBV29-1, the J gene TRBJ2-7, with D possibly being TRBD1 or TRBD2 (5 bases each). Trimming shortened V by 3 bases and J by 7 bases, and 16 bases separated the two germline ends. Per the germline V gene, CDR1 is SQVTM and CDR2 is ANQGSEA. CDR3 length: 13 residues. The CDR3 DNA follows: TGCAGCGTTGACGCGGGTCGAGCAGGGGAGCAGTACTTC. The encoded protein is CSVDAGRAGEQYF.

The chain recombines TRBV7-2 with TRBJ2-7; possible D gene TRBD2, 6 bases. Looked up from germline, CDR1 is SGHTA and CDR2 is FQGNSA. With 2 bases removed from V and 3 bases from J, the gap between germline ends came to 11 bases. This CDR3 region has 14 residues. CDR3 nucleotide sequence: TGTGCCAGCAGCTTACTGGCTAGCGACTACGAGCAGTACTTC. Encoded protein: CASSLLASDYEQYF.

Of note for this clonotype: Possible read error: a much larger clone is one base away. V usage is TRBV7-2 and J usage is TRBJ1-1; no clear D gene. CDR3 length: 13 amino acids. Per the germline V gene, CDR1 is SGHTA and CDR2 is FQGNSA. V lost 5 bases and J lost 4, with 11 bases in between. The CDR3 DNA sequence: TGTGCCAGCAGCACCTACCTGAGCACTGAAGCTTTCTTT. As protein: CASSTYLSTEAFF.

The rearrangement uses TRBV10-2 and TRBJ1-2, with TRBD1 matching 7 bases. In germline, CDR1 is WSHSY, CDR2 SAAADI. V lost 4 bases to trimming and J lost 0 bases; unmatched junction nucleotides: 11. The CDR3 loop spans 17 amino acids. Written as DNA, the CDR3 is TGCGCCAGCAGTGTTACTACCGGGACAGCCACTAACTATGGCTACACCTTC. Its translation is CASSVTTGTATNYGYTF.

Details on this clonotype: This could be a read error, since a much larger clone is one nucleotide away. The chain employs TRBV7-8 and TRBJ2-5, with D possibly TRBD2 on 6 matching bases. Germline assignment: CDR1 SGHVS and CDR2 FQNEAQ. The germline V and J ends were trimmed by 8 bases and 2 bases, with 15 bases remaining between them. The CDR3 runs to 14 residues. CDR3 region: CASGSGLPQETQYF. The CDR3 DNA reads as TGTGCCAGCGGCTCGGGACTGCCTCAAGAGACCCAGTACTTC.

This clonotype showed up just once. This chain joins TRBV4-2 and TRBJ1-4; possible D gene TRBD1, 5 bases. The CDR3 is 14 residues long. The V end was cut by 2 bases, the J end by 8 bases, with 12 bases between. Germline CDR1 LGHNA, CDR2 YNFKEQ. The CDR3 DNA follows: TGTGCCAGCAGCCAATCGGGGCAAGGGGAAAAACTGTTTTTT. Protein sequence: CASSQSGQGEKLFF.

This clonotype was seen more than once but under ten times. The chain links TRBV29-1 to TRBJ1-1; D unresolved. Germline values: CDR1 SQVTM, CDR2 ANQGSEA. Trimming shortened V by 4 bases and J by 4 bases, and 7 bases separated the two germline ends. CDR3 length equals 11 residues. The CDR3 here is CSVGGLTEAFF. CDR3 bases: TGCAGCGTTGGCGGGCTCACTGAAGCTTTCTTT.

This clonotype was counted only a few times. The V call is TRBV6-1, the J call TRBJ1-1, with no clear D. Germline V gene lookup returns CDR1 MNHNS and CDR2 SASEGT. Trimming cost V 2 bases and J 5 bases, with 6 bases left between them. This CDR3 has 12 amino acids. CDR3 bases: TGTGCCAGCAGTGAACAATATACTGAAGCTTTCTTT. This encodes CASSEQYTEAFF.

This clonotype was picked up a small number of times. The chain is built from TRBV7-9 and TRBJ1-2, with D perhaps TRBD1 (5 bases). Trimming shortened V by 5 bases and J by 5 bases, and 18 bases separated the two germline ends. The CDR3 runs to 15 residues. Germline loops: CDR1 SEHNR, CDR2 FQNEAQ (reference sequence). The chain's CDR3 is CASSVSEGAGYGYTF. In DNA, the CDR3 is TGTGCCAGCAGCGTATCCGAAGGGGCGGGATATGGCTACACCTTC.

This chain connects TRBV29-1 to TRBJ1-2; D gene ambiguous. V lost 8 bases, J lost 0 bases, and 10 bases lay in between. Germline V gene lookup returns CDR1 SQVTM and CDR2 ANQGSEA. CDR3 length: 12 amino acids. The CDR3 DNA reads TGCAGCAGTGAGAGGCCTAACTATGGCTACACCTTC. Protein: CSSERPNYGYTF.

This clonotype appeared many times. Compared with germline, one end of the junction differs, possibly owing to a read error. The genes are TRBV14 and TRBJ1-2; D is undetermined. The CDR3 runs 12 residues. Germline V gene lookup returns CDR1 SGHDN and CDR2 FVKESK. CDR3 in DNA: TGTGCCAGCAGCCGGGAAAGGCGCAGACCGCACTTC. It encodes CASSRERRRPHF.

This clonotype appeared many times. The chain uses TRBV20-1 and TRBJ2-7; D ambiguous. Trimming took off 1 base at V and 4 bases at J, with 14 bases between the two ends. The germline V gene has CDR1 DFQATT and CDR2 SNEGSKA (reference sequence). The CDR3 sequence is 14 residues long. CDR3 sequence: CSARVPGVVYEQYF. In nucleotides, the CDR3 is TGCAGTGCTAGAGTACCAGGCGTGGTGTACGAGCAGTACTTC.

The gene calls are TRBV29-1 and TRBJ1-1; 11 nucleotides align to TRBD1. From germline, CDR1 is SQVTM and CDR2 ANQGSEA. This CDR3 comprises 14 residues. After removal of 2 bases from V and 4 bases from J, the junction contained 3 bases not matched to a gene. CDR3 sequence (DNA): TGCAGCGTTGAATCCGGGACAGGGGGCACTGAAGCTTTCTTT. This translates into CSVESGTGGTEAFF.

This clonotype was picked up a small number of times. The chain carries TRBV2 and TRBJ2-7, with 7 bases aligning to TRBD2. The CDR3 runs 19 residues. The V gene's germline CDR1 is SNHLY and CDR2 FYNNEI. V gave up 6 bases and J gave up 0 bases; unmatched junction bases: 20. Here the CDR3 reads CASRWTEGTTETSSYEQYF. In DNA form, the CDR3 reads TGTGCCAGCAGATGGACCGAGGGGACTACCGAGACGAGCTCCTACGAGCAGTACTTC. Full variable domain (outside the CDR3, taken from reference TRBV2 and TRBJ2-7): EPEVTQTPSHQVTQMGQEVILRCVPISNHLYFYWYRQILGQKVEFLVSFYNNEISEKSEIFDDQFSVERPDGSNFTLKIRSTKLEDSAMYFCASRWTEGTTETSSYEQYFGPGTRLTVT.

This clonotype was detected ten times or more. The chain employs TRBV7-4 and TRBJ2-5; 7 bases are a match to TRBD1. With 5 bases clipped from V and 3 bases from J, the junction kept 0 bases outside the gene matches. CDR3 length: 12 residues. Germline-derived CDR1 and CDR2 are SGHVT and SQSDAQ. CDR3 region: CASSDREETQYF. CDR3 coding DNA: TGTGCCAGCAGCGACAGGGAAGAGACCCAGTACTTC. Using reference TRBV7-4 and TRBJ2-5 for the parts outside the CDR3, the full variable domain is GAGVSQSPRYKVAKRGRDVALRCDSISGHVTLYWYRQTLGQGSEVLTYSQSDAQRDKSGRPSGRFSAERPERSVSTLKIQRTEQGDSAVYLCASSDREETQYFGPGTRLLVL.